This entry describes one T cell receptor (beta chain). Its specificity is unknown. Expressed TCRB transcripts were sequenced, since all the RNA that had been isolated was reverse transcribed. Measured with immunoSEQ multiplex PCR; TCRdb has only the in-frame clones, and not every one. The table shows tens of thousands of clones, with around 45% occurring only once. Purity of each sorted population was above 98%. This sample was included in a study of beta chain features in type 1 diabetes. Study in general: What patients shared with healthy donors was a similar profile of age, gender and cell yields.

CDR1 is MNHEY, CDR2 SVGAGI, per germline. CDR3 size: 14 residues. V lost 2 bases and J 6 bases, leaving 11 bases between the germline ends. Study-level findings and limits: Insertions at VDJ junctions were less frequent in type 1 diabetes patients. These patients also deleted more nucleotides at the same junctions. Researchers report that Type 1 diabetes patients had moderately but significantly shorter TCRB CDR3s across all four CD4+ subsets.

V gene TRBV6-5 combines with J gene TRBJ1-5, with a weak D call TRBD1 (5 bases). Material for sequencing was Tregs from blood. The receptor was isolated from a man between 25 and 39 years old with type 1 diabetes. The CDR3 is CASSYNPGGQPQHF. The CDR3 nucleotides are TGTGCCAGCAGTTACAACCCCGGGGGTCAGCCCCAGCATTTT.